The T cell receptor (beta chain) under discussion was sequenced for a study of cytomegalovirus exposure and HLA in healthy donors (TCRdb year 2017). Context from the whole study: An earlier analysis of 550 to 700 of the donors reported 276 Gb of sequence data and 117 million unique TCR beta sequences from roughly 180 million T cells. Approximately 300 gigabases of sequencing data and approximately 93 million unique TCR sequences were included in an early release covering roughly 700 HLA-typed donors. Of the 300 to 500 genotyped donors, over 80% were placed in the genetic ancestry cluster associated with self-reported Caucasian donors. The study aimed to test whether cataloging public T cell receptors could reveal signatures of past pathogen exposure. The study profiled the T cell repertoires of under 700 subjects by immunosequencing and related them to cytomegalovirus serostatus. Along with the roughly 610-subject first cohort, a separate validation cohort of over 90 different subjects was used. To predict cytomegalovirus infection status, the study combined high-throughput TCR immunosequencing, statistical association of individual TCRs with disease status, and machine learning. A later analysis re-examined previously published TCR beta repertoires from around 670 donors and added high-resolution HLA genotyping to investigate patterns of TCR occurrence. In the later analysis, no new phenotypic data were used to find candidate immune exposures; instead, reliance was placed on TCR beta sequences and their occurrence across donors. An earlier analysis of several hundred of the donors applied high-throughput TCR beta sequencing to assess whether each TCR beta V gene segment acted as functional or pseudogenic. Donor age, sex, ethnicity and CMV serostatus were compiled alongside the repertoire data. A later genetic analysis used genome-wide SNP genotypes for about 65% of the 666 donors, treating that subset as a discovery cohort. All discovery cohort repertoires had been generated on a single sequencing platform. HLA typing covered class I and class II loci at four-digit resolution. The number of typed donors differed by locus: about 620-640 for A, B, C, DRB1 and DQB1; some 500 for DQA1; around 580 for DPA1; and roughly 470 for DPB1. Several DR-DQ haplotypes were treated as single units for association and clustering because of strong linkage in the cohort. On average, roughly 240,000 unique TCR beta nucleotide sequences were sequenced per donor among 398 genotyped donors of the cohort, with 15% to 20% of those sequences being non-productive. What the work shows at the level of the full study, not this receptor alone: Most TCR sequences were seen in very few donors, while some public TCRs were found in many individuals. In the study, approximately 160 TCR beta chains were listed as associated with cytomegalovirus. Broadly in line with IMGT annotations, most TCR beta V segments showed up in productive rearrangements about 87% or about 30% of the time in an earlier analysis of several hundred of the donors. Cytomegalovirus status was reported to be diagnosed by the classifier with high specificity and sensitivity in both the original and validation cohorts. Roughly uniform sequencing depth across donors was assumed in presence/absence analyses, although this assumption may not hold. A later analysis found that HLA-associated TCR beta chains were more clonally expanded and had lower generation probabilities than equally common non-associated chains. In a later genetic analysis, a missense DCLRE1C variant was associated with V-gene and J-gene trimming of TCR beta chains, and the association was replicated in an independent cohort. A cluster of highly shared sequence variants was judged likely to be a technical artifact of the sequencing pipeline. Because the 87-base-pair reads could not distinguish some IMGT-functional V segments, including TRBV6-2 and TRBV6-3, those segments were excluded. In vitro tests confirmed that a few of the cytomegalovirus-associated TCR beta chains recognize cytomegalovirus antigens. The cohort was sequenced for TCR beta chains only, and without alpha or paired-chain data the features that could be detected were limited. A later analysis found that most CMV-associated TCR beta chains appeared HLA-restricted, with HLA associations seemingly driven largely by CMV exposure. CMV serostatus was the only immune exposure information available for the cohort. Over 15 rarely observed V segments, including chromosome 9 orphons, were excluded from the earlier analysis of a few hundred of the donors because counts were too low. Several of the top co-occurrence clusters appeared to be linked to parvovirus B19, influenza, CMV and Epstein-Barr virus, according to a later analysis. In a later analysis, 16,951 TCR beta sequences were associated with specific HLA alleles at a false discovery rate of 0.05. A further reported finding was that TCR beta sequences accurately predicted the HLA-A and HLA-B alleles for most subjects in the first cohort. In a later analysis, the rate of TCR association differed among HLA loci, with DRB1 alleles having the most associated TCRs and HLA-C alleles having the fewest. Correlated functional status among segregating V segments might be attributable to linkage disequilibrium, but an unknown experimental factor could not be ruled out. HLA typing was unavailable for some donors at each locus, so association tests used only the typed subset. The authors suggested that the approach could potentially be generalized to other disease states and immunological phenotypes. A later genetic analysis reported fewer N-insertions in productive TCRs among donors in an Asian-associated ancestry cluster than the roughly 620-donor mean. Assigning TCR associations to individual alleles was difficult when HLA alleles, especially DR and DQ, strongly co-occurred.

The library was generated by the immunoSEQ multiplex PCR assay. For the multiplex PCR, a mixture combining 60 forward primers for TCR Vbeta segments and 13 reverse primers for TCR Jbeta segments was used. The CDR3 region of rearranged TCR beta genes was amplified from genomic DNA by a multiplex PCR assay. Amplified TCR beta libraries were sequenced as 87-base-pair reads on the Illumina HiSeq System. Under the source paper's analysis protocol: In a later analysis, approximately 74 million unique TCR beta chains were counted across the approximately 670 repertoires, and roughly 11 million of these chains were shared by at least two donors. A nearest-neighbor algorithm error-corrected the raw reads and collapsed the reads into unique sequences, merging closely related sequences to remove PCR and sequencing errors. Alignment of CDR3 sequences to IMGT reference sequences was used to assign V, D and J gene segments. For a sequence to be retained, at least a six-nucleotide match to both a V gene segment and a J gene segment was required. Rearrangements were called productive when the CDR3 lacked stop codons and stayed in frame with V and J; all others were non-productive. Following IMGT convention, CDR3 was defined as the stretch from the second conserved V-encoded cysteine to the conserved J-encoded phenylalanine. The earlier analysis of about 530 of the donors excluded any sequence lacking an unambiguous match to a single V gene segment. In an earlier analysis of approximately 560 of the donors, a V segment was called functional when productive rearrangements were above 56.7%, and segregating when the standard deviation between donors exceeded 5%. A statistical classification framework was built to diagnose cytomegalovirus status from the catalog of TCR beta chain sequences. A later analysis assigned V and J genes by comparing TCR nucleotide sequences with IMGT/GENE-DB human TR gene sequences. Using the TCRdist pipeline, a later analysis assigned CDR3 sequences along with most-parsimonious VDJ recombination scenarios. In a later analysis, each TCR beta chain was defined by its CDR3 amino acid sequence together with its V-gene family, and reads lacking a unique V-gene family were excluded. In a later analysis, fewer than 650 highly shared, low-generation-probability nucleotide sequences were removed to address suspected cross-contamination and a sequencing artifact. A later analysis calculated a clonal expansion index for each public chain from normalized within-repertoire ranks of inferred template counts. In a later analysis, generation probabilities were computed using a VDJ recombination model fitted to out-of-frame rearrangements, and the results were checked against IGoR. In a later analysis, hypergeometric tests were used to score TCR-TCR, TCR-HLA and TCR-CMV co-occurrence, with a repertoire-size bias correction applied to TCR pairs. To estimate false discovery rates, a later analysis permuted the HLA or CMV assignments 20 times. In a later analysis, co-occurring TCRs were grouped with DBSCAN, and TCRdist sequence similarity was added when clustering was performed within HLA-allele-positive subsets. For co-occurrence clustering, repertoires with fewer than 30,000 or more than 120,000 public chains were excluded, along with about five repertoires with anomalous nucleotide sharing. TCRdb provides this immuneACCESS table in a form limited to in-frame rearrangements. Some clones are lacking; in checked studies, under half of them reflect an unresolved V gene, and why the rest are absent is not known. The D gene and trimming were derived from the DNA, and the V and J assignments and clone size from that table. The sample table shows 250,000 to 350,000 clones, and roughly 85% are seen once. The ten largest clones capture approximately 4.3% of the sample.

The CDR3 runs 16 residues from the cysteine to the phenylalanine. Of the read, only the CDR3 DNA is kept; its 48 bases are in frame from base 1. V ends up 1 base short and J 4 bases short, with an unmatched junction base count of 10. From a lookup of the germline V gene, CDR1 and CDR2 are SGHDT and YYEEEE. In total, 600 or so healthy bone marrow donors made up the cohort. Cohort members were all nominally healthy when sampled, although unrecorded immune exposures were likely present. The donor was CMV seropositive and belonged to the group of 250 to 300 seropositive cohort members. Every donor gave a peripheral blood sample, and the peripheral blood mononuclear cells from that sample were used for TCR beta sequencing. The Qiagen DNeasy Blood Extraction Kit was used to extract genomic DNA from the blood cell samples. With regard to this clone: Its antigen is not yet known. No much larger clone is present one base from it, and per-base qualities are unavailable.

The sequenced sample was PBMCs. This clonotype was sampled from a middle-aged man in good health and CMV-seropositive. The rearrangement combines TRBV5-6 with TRBJ1-1; TRBD1 fits 7 bases in the junction. The nucleotide sequence is TGTGCCAGCAGCTTGAGGGCAGGGGGATGGGGCACTGAAGCTTTCTTT. This translates into CASSLRAGGWGTEAFF.